Listed below are T cell receptor beta chains from one sample, sequenced in a study of identical twins. Using its own MiXCR run on the 5' RACE reads, TCRdb lists one record per CDR3 protein. In the table there are over 200,000 distinct CDR3 sequences, roughly 7.1% of which are singletons. This sample also belongs to another study, concerning T cells expressing NK-cell markers.

Sequences were obtained from CD8+ T cells sorted from blood. The receptors were sampled from a woman aged 18-29 years in good health. CDR3s include the opening cysteine and the closing phenylalanine or tryptophan. The D gene is left open where the match is weak. Some rows mark clone size as missing; the rest say once, few, many or name a class of expanded clone.

size	length	J	V	D	DNA	CDR3
many	14	TRBJ2-3	TRBV12-3/TRBV12-4	-	TGTGCCAGCACCATAGGGGGGACGGGGGATACGCAGTATTTT	CASTIGGTGDTQYF
many	16	TRBJ2-5	TRBV20-1	TRBD2	TGCAGTGCTAGAGATCGCCTAGCGGGAGTGATAGAGACCCAGTACTTC	CSARDRLAGVIETQYF
-	14	TRBJ1-1	TRBV30	-	TGTGCCTGGAGTCCTTCGACAGACAACACTGAAGCTTTCTTT	CAWSPSTDNTEAFF
many	15	TRBJ2-1	TRBV12-3/TRBV12-4	-	TGTGCCAGCAGGCCTCGGTTGAGCTCCTACAATGAGCAGTTCTTC	CASRPRLSSYNEQFF
few	15	TRBJ1-6	TRBV6-5	-	TGTGCCAGCAGTTACACGAGGGCGATAAATTCACCCCTCCACTTT	CASSYTRAINSPLHF
few	15	TRBJ1-1	TRBV7-8	TRBD1	TGTGCCAGCAGATTCCTAGGGGGCGGGAATACTGAAGCTTTCTTT	CASRFLGGGNTEAFF
many	16	TRBJ2-1	TRBV7-6	TRBD2	TGTGCCAGCAGCTTAATGGCTAGCGGGATCTACAATGAGCAGTTCTTC	CASSLMASGIYNEQFF
-	15	TRBJ2-7	TRBV27	-	TGTGCCAGCATCCCTGTCCCAGGGTCTTGGCACGAGCAGTACTTC	CASIPVPGSWHEQYF
-	16	TRBJ1-2	TRBV3-1	-	TGTGCCAGCAGCGACGACACAGACGTCCGGACCGAGGGCTACACCTTC	CASSDDTDVRTEGYTF
-	13	TRBJ2-7	TRBV7-9	TRBD1	TGTGCCAGCAGGACAGGGGGGAACTACGAGCAGTACTTC	CASRTGGNYEQYF
-	14	TRBJ2-7	TRBV20-1	-	TGCAGTGCTAGAGGCCGAGGGGCCAACTACGAGCAGTACTTC	CSARGRGANYEQYF
-	12	TRBJ2-5	TRBV27	-	TGTGCCAGCAGGGGGGGCCCCGGCACCCAGTACTTC	CASRGGPGTQYF
-	15	TRBJ2-5	TRBV6-1	-	TGTGCCAGCAGTGAACAAACAGGGTCTTATGAGACCCAGTACTTC	CASSEQTGSYETQYF
few	14	TRBJ2-7	TRBV5-6	TRBD1	TGTGCCAGCAGCTACGGACAGGGTAACAACGAGCAGTACTTC	CASSYGQGNNEQYF
few	15	TRBJ2-7	TRBV12-3/TRBV12-4	-	TGTGCCAGCAGTCCCACTGGGGGGTTGTCCTACGAGCAGTACTTC	CASSPTGGLSYEQYF
-	15	TRBJ2-1	TRBV7-7	-	TGTGCCAGCAGCTTAGGTCCCGCAGGCTACAATGAGCAGTTCTTC	CASSLGPAGYNEQFF
-	13	TRBJ2-5	TRBV29-1	-	TGCAGCGTTGGAATGAGGGCAGCGGAGACCCAGTACTTC	CSVGMRAAETQYF
many	12	TRBJ1-1	TRBV12-3/TRBV12-4	-	TGTGCCAGCAGCCGAGAACTCTCGGAAGCTTTCTTT	CASSRELSEAFF
many	17	TRBJ2-7	TRBV7-9	-	TGTGCCAGCAGCTCGGGAACAGGGAGGGTGATCTCCTACGAGCAGTACTTC	CASSSGTGRVISYEQYF
many	13	TRBJ1-1	TRBV27	-	TGTGCCAGCAGCCGCACCCTGAACACTGAAGCTTTCTTT	CASSRTLNTEAFF
-	12	TRBJ2-5	TRBV20-1	TRBD2	TGCAGTGTACCGGGACTAGAAGAGACCCAGTACTTC	CSVPGLEETQYF
-	15	TRBJ1-1	TRBV5-4	-	TGTGCCAGCAGGGACCATACAGGGATGAACACTGAAGCTTTCTTT	CASRDHTGMNTEAFF
-	15	TRBJ1-1	TRBV5-1	-	TGCGCCAGCAGCTCGGACCCGGGTACGGACACTGAAGCTTTCTTT	CASSSDPGTDTEAFF
-	18	TRBJ1-1	TRBV9	-	TGTGCCAGCAGCGTAGGCGGTTCCTACATCGGAACGAACACTGAAGCTTTCTTT	CASSVGGSYIGTNTEAFF
-	10	TRBJ2-7	TRBV25-1	-	TGTGCCAGCGGTGGGGTCGGGCAGTACTTC	CASGGVGQYF
few	17	TRBJ2-7	TRBV5-1	TRBD2	TGCGCCAGCAGCTGGGGTACATTAGCGGGAGAGTACTACGAGCAGTACTTC	CASSWGTLAGEYYEQYF
-	17	TRBJ1-6	TRBV19	-	TGTGCCAGTAGTATAGTCAAGGACAGATGGCGTTTCTCACCCCTCCACTTT	CASSIVKDRWRFSPLHF
few	12	TRBJ2-1	TRBV7-3	-	TGTGCCAGCAGCTTTGGGAGCGCGATGCAGTTCTTC	CASSFGSAMQFF
few	12	TRBJ2-7	TRBV2	-	TGTGCCAGCAGTGATTTCTCCTACGAGCAGTACTTC	CASSDFSYEQYF
-	14	TRBJ2-1	TRBV20-1	TRBD2	TGCAGTGCCAGACCTAGCGGGAGGGGTAATGAGCAGTTCTTC	CSARPSGRGNEQFF
few	15	TRBJ2-3	TRBV19	-	TGTGCCAGTAGTATAGATCGGGCCAGCACAGATACGCAGTATTTT	CASSIDRASTDTQYF
-	13	TRBJ2-7	TRBV5-6	-	TGTGCCATCGGCGGCGGGCCATCCTACGAGCAGTACTTC	CAIGGGPSYEQYF
many	16	TRBJ2-3	TRBV7-2	TRBD1	TGTGCCAGCAGCCTACTACAGGGGATTAGCACAGATACGCAGTATTTT	CASSLLQGISTDTQYF
-	13	TRBJ2-5	TRBV13	TRBD1	TGTGCCAGCAGCTCCCGGACAGGGGAGACCCAGTACTTC	CASSSRTGETQYF
-	12	TRBJ2-1	TRBV27	TRBD1	TGTGCCAGCAAACAGGGGTGGAATGAGCAGTTCTTC	CASKQGWNEQFF
many	14	TRBJ2-1	TRBV29-1	-	TGCAGCGTTCTAGGTACGGGCTCCTACAATGAGCAGTTCTTC	CSVLGTGSYNEQFF
few	14	TRBJ1-1	TRBV15	-	TGTGCCACCCAGGGAAATGAAAGGGGCACTGAAGCTTTCTTT	CATQGNERGTEAFF
many	16	TRBJ2-1	TRBV7-6	-	TGTGCCAGCAGCTGGTTCACGGGTTCAGGCGACAATGAGCAGTTCTTC	CASSWFTGSGDNEQFF
many	14	TRBJ2-2	TRBV4-2	-	TGTGCCAGCAGCCAAGCCAGCCACACAGGGGAGCTGTTTTTT	CASSQASHTGELFF
many	17	TRBJ2-6	TRBV9	-	TGTGCCAGCAGCGTTCCCAGAGTAAACTCTGGGGCCAACGTCCTGACTTTC	CASSVPRVNSGANVLTF
many	15	TRBJ1-1	TRBV10-3	-	TGTGCCATCAGTCTGGCGGCAGGGGCCGACACTGAAGCTTTCTTT	CAISLAAGADTEAFF
few	14	TRBJ1-5	TRBV20-1	-	TGCAGTGCTAGCAGGAAAAATAGCAATCAGCCCCAGCATTTT	CSASRKNSNQPQHF
-	14	TRBJ2-1	TRBV5-1	-	TGCGCCAGCACGATTAGTGGCGGGAAGAATGAGCAGTTCTTC	CASTISGGKNEQFF
many	15	TRBJ1-1	TRBV12-5	-	TGTGCTAGTGACGTCCTGGCCGGGGCGGACACTGAAGCTTTCTTT	CASDVLAGADTEAFF
-	20	TRBJ1-6	TRBV4-3	TRBD1	TGCGCCAGCAGCCAAGGTTTACGCAGCTCGGTGGACAGGGGAAATTCACCCCTCCACTTT	CASSQGLRSSVDRGNSPLHF
-	15	TRBJ2-3	TRBV7-9	-	TGTGCCAGCAGCTCAGACAAATGGCAATGGTCGGCGCAGTATTTT	CASSSDKWQWSAQYF
few	14	TRBJ2-1	TRBV4-2	-	TGTGCCAGCAGCCAAGATTCCAGCCCCCGGGGGCAGTTCTTC	CASSQDSSPRGQFF
many	16	TRBJ2-1	TRBV6-4	TRBD2	TGTGCCAGCAGTGAATCGGCTAGCGGGGGGGCGGATGAGCAGTTCTTC	CASSESASGGADEQFF
few	14	TRBJ2-7	TRBV11-2	TRBD1	TGTGCCAGCAGCTTCCTCGAGGGGGCCAGCGAGCAGTACTTC	CASSFLEGASEQYF
-	15	TRBJ2-7	TRBV12-3/TRBV12-4	-	TGTGCCAGCAGTTTCGGTACAGGGTATACCTACGAGCAGTACTTC	CASSFGTGYTYEQYF
-	15	TRBJ1-6	TRBV2	-	TGTGCCAGCAGTGCTCCCAGGGACGCGAATTCACCCCTCCACTTT	CASSAPRDANSPLHF
-	14	TRBJ1-1	TRBV6-5	-	TGTGCCAGCAGTTACGGACCCCGGGGCACTGAAGCTTTCTTT	CASSYGPRGTEAFF
many	14	TRBJ2-1	TRBV27	TRBD2	TGTGCCAGCAGTGTAGCGGGGGAGTACAATGAGCAGTTCTTC	CASSVAGEYNEQFF
few	13	TRBJ1-1	TRBV6-1	-	TGTGCCAGCCCGGGGGGCCTATCTACTGAAGCTTTCTTT	CASPGGLSTEAFF
many	14	TRBJ1-1	TRBV12-3/TRBV12-4	TRBD1	TGTGCCAGCAGTTCCGGGACAGTGGACACTGAAGCTTTCTTT	CASSSGTVDTEAFF
few	13	TRBJ2-5	TRBV4-3	-	TGCGCCAGCAGCCAAGAGAGTGGTGGGGCCCAGTACTTC	CASSQESGGAQYF
few	14	TRBJ2-5	TRBV20-1	-	TGCAGTGCTAGAATAGGTGTACAGTCGGAGACCCAGTACTTC	CSARIGVQSETQYF